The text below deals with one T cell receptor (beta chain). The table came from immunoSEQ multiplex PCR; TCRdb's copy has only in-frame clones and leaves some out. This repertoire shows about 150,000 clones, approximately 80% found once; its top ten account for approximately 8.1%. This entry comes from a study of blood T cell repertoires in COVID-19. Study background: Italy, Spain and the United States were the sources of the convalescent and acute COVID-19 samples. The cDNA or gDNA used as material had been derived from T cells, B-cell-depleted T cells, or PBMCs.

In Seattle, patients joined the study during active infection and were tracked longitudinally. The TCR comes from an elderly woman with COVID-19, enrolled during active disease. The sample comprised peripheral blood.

Here the CDR3 DNA reads TGTGCCAGTACCGCCGGTAGCGGGCCTTACAATGAGCAGTTCTTC. This codes for CASTAGSGPYNEQFF. The chain combines TRBV19 with TRBJ2-1; 7 bases align to TRBD2. The CDR3 is 15 residues long. The V gene end was trimmed by 7 bases and the J gene end by 4 bases; junction bases not matched to a gene: 10. Germline lookup yields CDR1 LNHDA and CDR2 SQIVND (reference sequence).